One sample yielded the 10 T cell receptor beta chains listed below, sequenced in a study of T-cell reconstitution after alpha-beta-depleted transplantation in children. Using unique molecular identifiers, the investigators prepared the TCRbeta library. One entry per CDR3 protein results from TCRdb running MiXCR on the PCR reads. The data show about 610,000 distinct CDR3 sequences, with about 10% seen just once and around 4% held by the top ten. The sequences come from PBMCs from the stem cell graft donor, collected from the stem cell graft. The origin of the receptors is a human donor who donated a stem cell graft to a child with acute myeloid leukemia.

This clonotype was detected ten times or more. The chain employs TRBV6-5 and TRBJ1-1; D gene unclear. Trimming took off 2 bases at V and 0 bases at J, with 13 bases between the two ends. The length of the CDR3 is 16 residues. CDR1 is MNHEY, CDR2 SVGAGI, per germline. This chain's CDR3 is CASSYGSYPMNTEAFF. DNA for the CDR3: TGTGCCAGCAGTTACGGTAGCTACCCCATGAACACTGAAGCTTTCTTT.

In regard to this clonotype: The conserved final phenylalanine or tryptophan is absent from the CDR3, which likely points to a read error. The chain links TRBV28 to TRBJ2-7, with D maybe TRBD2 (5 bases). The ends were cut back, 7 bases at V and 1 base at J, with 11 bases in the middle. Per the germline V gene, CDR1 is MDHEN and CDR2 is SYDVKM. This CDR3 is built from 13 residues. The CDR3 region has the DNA TGTGCCAGCACCCTACCGGGGTCCTACGAGCAGTACCTC. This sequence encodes CASTLPGSYEQYL.

The CDR3 spells CASSQAGGDTQYF. In nucleotides, the CDR3 is TGCGCCAGCAGCCAGGCAGGGGGGGATACGCAGTATTTT. The chain couples TRBV4-3 to TRBJ2-3, with D tentatively TRBD1 (7 bases). The length of the CDR3 is 13 residues. Germline CDR1 and CDR2: LGHNA and YSLEER. V lost 3 bases, J lost 6 bases, and 10 bases lay in between.

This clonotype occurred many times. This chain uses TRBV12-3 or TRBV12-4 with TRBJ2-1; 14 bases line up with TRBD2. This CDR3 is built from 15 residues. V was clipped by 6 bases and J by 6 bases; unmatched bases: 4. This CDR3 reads CASSEGTSGSNEQFF. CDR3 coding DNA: TGTGCCAGCAGCGAAGGGACTAGCGGGAGCAATGAGCAGTTCTTC.

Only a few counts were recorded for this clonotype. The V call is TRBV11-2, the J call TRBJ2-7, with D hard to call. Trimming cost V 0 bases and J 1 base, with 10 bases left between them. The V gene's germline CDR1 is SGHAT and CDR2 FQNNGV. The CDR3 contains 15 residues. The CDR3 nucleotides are TGTGCCAGCAGCTTAGATCCCACACCATCCTACGAGCAGTACTTC. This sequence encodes CASSLDPTPSYEQYF.

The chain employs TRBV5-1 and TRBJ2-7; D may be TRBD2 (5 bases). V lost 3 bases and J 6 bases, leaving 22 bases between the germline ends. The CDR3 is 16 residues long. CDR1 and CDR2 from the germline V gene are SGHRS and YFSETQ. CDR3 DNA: TGCGCCAGCAGCTCCCTTCGGGCGGGCGGAATTGCCGAGCAGTACTTC. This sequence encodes CASSSLRAGGIAEQYF.

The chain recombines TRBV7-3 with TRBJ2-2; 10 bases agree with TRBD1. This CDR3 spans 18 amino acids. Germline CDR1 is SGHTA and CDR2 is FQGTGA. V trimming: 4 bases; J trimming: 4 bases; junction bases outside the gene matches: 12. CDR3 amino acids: CASSSLGDRGGGTGELFF. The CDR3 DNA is TGTGCCAGCAGCTCCCTAGGGGACAGGGGAGGGGGCACCGGGGAGCTGTTTTTT.

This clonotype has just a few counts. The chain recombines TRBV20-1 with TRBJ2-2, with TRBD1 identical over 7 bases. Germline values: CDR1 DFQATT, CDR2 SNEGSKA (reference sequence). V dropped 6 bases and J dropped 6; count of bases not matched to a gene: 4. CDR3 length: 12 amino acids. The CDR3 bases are TGCAGTGCCGCCAGGGGGTCCGGGGAGCTGTTTTTT. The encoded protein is CSAARGSGELFF.

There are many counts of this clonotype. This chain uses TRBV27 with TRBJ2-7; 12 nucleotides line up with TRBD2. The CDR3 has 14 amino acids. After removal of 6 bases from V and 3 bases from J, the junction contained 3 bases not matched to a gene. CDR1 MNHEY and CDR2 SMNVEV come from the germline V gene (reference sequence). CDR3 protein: CASRGLAGNYEQYF. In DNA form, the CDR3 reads TGTGCCAGCAGGGGACTAGCGGGTAACTACGAGCAGTACTTC.

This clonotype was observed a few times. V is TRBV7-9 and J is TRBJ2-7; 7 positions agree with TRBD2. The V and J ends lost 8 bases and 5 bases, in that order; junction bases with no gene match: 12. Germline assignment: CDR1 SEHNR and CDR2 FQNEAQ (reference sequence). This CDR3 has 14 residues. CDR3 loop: CASAPGGVADEQYF. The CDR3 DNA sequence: TGTGCCAGCGCCCCTGGGGGGGTCGCTGACGAGCAGTACTTC. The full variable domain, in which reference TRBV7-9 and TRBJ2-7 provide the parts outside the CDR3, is DTGVSQNPRHKITKRGQNVTFRCDPISEHNRLYWYRQTLGQGPEFLTYFQNEAQLEKSRLLSDRFSAERPKGSFSTLEIQRTEQGDSAMYLCASAPGGVADEQYFGPGTRLTVT.